This TCR beta chain stems from a study of tumor and adjacent non-tumor tissue in lung cancer. In the study overall: On average, productive TCRbeta reads reached about 4.17 million per sample.

Germline V gives CDR1 DFQATT, CDR2 SNEGSKA (reference sequence). The CDR3 consists of 16 residues. This clonotype was seen once. Germline is not matched at one junction end, which may reflect a read error. TCRbeta libraries were built with three rounds of nested PCR, modified from ARM-PCR. TCRdb reprocessed the multiplex PCR reads via MiXCR and lists one record per CDR3 protein. This table has just over 200,000 distinct CDR3 sequences, 71% appearing once. No cell sorting was done before RNA was extracted from the tissue. The clonotype originates from a man aged 60 to 69 with non-small cell lung cancer. The sequenced sample was lung tumor tissue. V gene TRBV20-1 combines with J gene TRBJ1-5; unclear D gene. As DNA, the CDR3 is TGCAGTGCTAGGGCGAGAACGGGTCATAGCAGTCAGCCCCAGCATTTT. Residues: CSARARTGHSSQPQHF.